The 29 T cell receptor beta chains reported below all come from one sample, sequenced in a study of PD-1 blockade in classical Hodgkin lymphoma. Time point reported: cycle 4 day 1 (C4D1), after less than seven weeks of nivolumab. Exposure to brentuximab vedotin varied, and each patient had relapsed following autologous stem cell transplantation. Sequencing used immunoSEQ multiplex PCR; TCRdb keeps in-frame clones, though not all of them. This table has tens of thousands of clones, just under 80% appearing once. The material sequenced was peripheral blood mononuclear cells (PBMCs), taken before the fourth cycle of nivolumab. The receptors originated from a human donor with classical Hodgkin lymphoma.

The chain has TRBV28 and TRBJ2-4; D gene uncertain. The CDR3 consists of 16 residues. Trimming cost V 5 bases and J 5 bases, with 19 bases left between them. Germline V CDR1 and CDR2: MDHEN, SYDVKM. CDR3 amino acids: CASSPPLPLTQNIQYF. DNA for the CDR3: TGTGCCAGCAGTCCACCCCTTCCCCTTACTCAAAACATTCAGTACTTC.

This clone was seen just once. The chain links TRBV28 to TRBJ1-5; 8 bases are a match to TRBD1. J was trimmed by 2 bases and V by 3 bases; bases with no gene match: 3. The CDR3 has 15 residues. Germline CDR1 is MDHEN and CDR2 is SYDVKM. The CDR3 bases are TGTGCCAGCAGTTTGTCGACAGGGGGCAATCAGCCCCAGCATTTT. Its protein is CASSLSTGGNQPQHF.

Only a few counts were recorded for this clone. The chain joins TRBV28 to TRBJ2-1; 7 bases are a match to TRBD2. The ends lost 3 bases at V and 9 bases at J; junction bases unmatched: 8. The CDR3 contains 14 residues. Per germline, CDR1 MDHEN and CDR2 SYDVKM. Here the CDR3 DNA reads TGTGCCAGCAGTTTGGGCGGGAGTCCAGCTGAGCAGTTCTTC. This gives the protein CASSLGGSPAEQFF.

This clone was counted only a few times. The chain links TRBV5-4 to TRBJ1-2; D is unclear. Trimming cost V 0 bases and J 5 bases, with 8 bases left between them. This CDR3 contains 13 residues. Germline V gene sequence: CDR1 SGHNT, CDR2 YYREEE (reference sequence). The CDR3 nucleotides are TGTGCCAGCAGCTTGGTAGTTGGGTATGGCTACACCTTC. Translated: CASSLVVGYGYTF.

The chain employs TRBV11-1 and TRBJ1-1; possibly TRBD1 for D (6 bases). V was shortened by 5 bases and J by 0 bases, with 16 bases between the two germline ends. This CDR3 spans 16 amino acids. Per the germline V gene, CDR1 is SGHAT and CDR2 is FQDESV (reference sequence). This CDR3 reads CASSQQTGFLNTEAFF. CDR3 coding DNA: TGTGCCAGCAGCCAACAAACAGGGTTCCTGAACACTGAAGCTTTCTTT.

The chain joins TRBV7-2 to TRBJ2-5, with TRBD2 as a possible D gene (6 bases). Germline CDR1 SGHTA, CDR2 FQGNSA. The CDR3 covers 15 residues. V was trimmed by 1 base and J by 2 bases, leaving 11 bases between them. CDR3 nucleotides: TGTGCCAGCAGCTTAGAGTTTGGGGGGCAAGAGACCCAGTACTTC. This codes for CASSLEFGGQETQYF.

V usage is TRBV5-4 and J usage is TRBJ1-3; 12 nucleotides line up with TRBD1. The junction had 16 bases not matched to a gene; V was cut back by 7 bases and J by 2 bases. The CDR3 has 19 amino acids. CDR1 and CDR2 from the germline V gene are SGHNT and YYREEE (reference sequence). CDR3 sequence reads: CASGGRDRGRNNAGNTIYF. The CDR3, as DNA: TGTGCCAGCGGGGGAAGGGACAGGGGGCGGAACAACGCTGGAAACACCATATATTTT.

The chain uses TRBV5-8 and TRBJ2-1; D perhaps matches TRBD2 (5 bases). Germline CDR1 and CDR2: SGHTS and YDEGEE. Trimming pared 4 bases from V and 9 bases from J, leaving 20 bases between. CDR3 size: 15 residues. CDR3 sequence (DNA): TGTGCCAGCAGCAAACGGACTGCCGCCGGTACTGAGCAGTTCTTC. It specifies CASSKRTAAGTEQFF.

This chain joins TRBV11-3 and TRBJ2-2; a weak D match, TRBD1 (6 bases). The CDR3 contains 15 residues. V was trimmed by 1 base and J by 0 bases, leaving 6 bases between them. The germline V gene encodes CDR1 SGHNT and CDR2 YENEEA. This CDR3 reads CASSLGTANTGELFF. For the CDR3, the DNA is TGTGCCAGCAGCTTAGGGACAGCGAACACCGGGGAGCTGTTTTTT.

The chain has TRBV18 and TRBJ1-3; D is unresolved. Trimming stripped 6 bases from V and 1 base from J, with 16 bases between. The CDR3 has 16 amino acids. The germline V gene has CDR1 KGHSH and CDR2 LQKENI. CDR3 sequence: CASSPTPGGSGNTIYF. CDR3 DNA sequence: TGTGCCAGCTCCCCTACCCCGGGAGGTTCTGGAAACACCATATATTTT. Using reference TRBV18 and TRBJ1-3 for the parts outside the CDR3, the full variable domain is NAGVMQNPRHLVRRRGQEARLRCSPMKGHSHVYWYRQLPEEGLKFMVYLQKENIIDESGMPKERFSAEFPKEGPSILRIQQVVRGDSAAYFCASSPTPGGSGNTIYFGEGSWLTVV.

This chain connects TRBV5-4 to TRBJ1-1; 8 bases fit TRBD1. Germline CDR1 reads SGHNT; CDR2 reads YYREEE (reference sequence). Unmatched junction bases numbered 2, after V lost 0 bases and J lost 1 base. The CDR3 extends over 15 amino acids. The CDR3 coding sequence is TGTGCCAGCAGCTTGGGGACAGGGCGGAACACTGAAGCTTTCTTT. This encodes CASSLGTGRNTEAFF.

The chain recombines TRBV4-2 with TRBJ2-7; 8 positions agree with TRBD1. CDR1 and CDR2 (germline): LGHNA, YNFKEQ. The CDR3 has 14 residues. V shed 0 bases and J 6 bases; nucleotides not matched to a gene: 4. The CDR3 DNA follows: TGTGCCAGCAGCCAAGACAGGGGGCCTAGCGAGCAGTACTTC. Amino acid sequence: CASSQDRGPSEQYF.

The chain employs TRBV11-2 and TRBJ2-7; D may correspond to TRBD1 or TRBD2 (5 bases each). Germline V gene lookup returns CDR1 SGHAT and CDR2 FQNNGV. The CDR3 runs to 16 residues. V was trimmed by 0 bases and J by 1 base, leaving 13 bases between them. In nucleotides, the CDR3 is TGTGCCAGCAGCTTAGATCGGGGCAGCCTATCCTACGAGCAGTACTTC. Translating it yields CASSLDRGSLSYEQYF.

The chain couples TRBV4-3 to TRBJ2-3; 11 bases are a match to TRBD2. V gave up 4 bases and J gave up 4 bases; unmatched junction bases: 7. The CDR3 runs to 16 residues. The V gene's germline CDR1 is LGHNA and CDR2 YSLEER. CDR3 in DNA: TGCGCCAGCAGCCTCCTAGCGGGAGGATCCCCAGATACGCAGTATTTT. Protein sequence: CASSLLAGGSPDTQYF.

V gene TRBV7-2 combines with J gene TRBJ1-2; D possibly corresponds to TRBD1 (6 bases). This CDR3 comprises 15 residues. Germline V CDR1 and CDR2: SGHTA, FQGNSA. The V end was cut by 1 base, the J end by 6 bases, with 15 bases between. In nucleotides, the CDR3 is TGTGCCAGCAGCTTAGTCAGGGGATATTTCGATGGCTACACCTTC. The encoded protein is CASSLVRGYFDGYTF.

The V gene is TRBV2, the J gene TRBJ2-3, with TRBD2 identical over 10 bases. The CDR3 covers 15 residues. V trimming: 5 bases; J trimming: 2 bases; junction bases outside the gene matches: 4. Germline V gene sequence: CDR1 SNHLY, CDR2 FYNNEI. The DNA for the CDR3 is TGTGCCAGCAGTCCACTAGCGGGATACACAGATACGCAGTATTTT. Protein sequence: CASSPLAGYTDTQYF.

CDR3 sequence reads: CASRITGGDGYTF. The CDR3 nucleotides read TGTGCCAGCAGGATAACAGGGGGCGACGGCTACACCTTC. The chain uses TRBV6-1 and TRBJ1-2, with 9 nucleotides matching TRBD1. V shed 6 bases and J 8 bases; nucleotides not matched to a gene: 7. The length of the CDR3 is 13 residues. Germline CDR1 reads MNHNS; CDR2 reads SASEGT.

This sequence joins TRBV9 and TRBJ2-2; 7 bases are shared with TRBD2. Trimming cost V 0 bases and J 4 bases; bases outside gene matches: 3. Germline CDR1 reads SGDLS; CDR2 reads YYNGEE. The CDR3 covers 15 residues. The CDR3 bases are TGTGCCAGCAGCGTAGAGTCTAGCGGCACCGGGGAGCTGTTTTTT. Translation gives CASSVESSGTGELFF.

This clone was seen more than once but under ten times. The genes are TRBV25-1 and TRBJ2-3; 7 positions agree with TRBD2. This CDR3 has 17 amino acids. Germline-derived CDR1 and CDR2 are MGHDK and SYGVNS. The junction had 8 bases not matched to a gene; V was cut back by 1 base and J by 1 base. As DNA, the CDR3 is TGTGCCAGCAGTGAATTCGGGGGGTTGGGTCGCACAGATACGCAGTATTTT. It is translated as CASSEFGGLGRTDTQYF.

V gene TRBV5-5 combines with J gene TRBJ1-2; TRBD1 is a possible D gene (5 bases). This CDR3 is 13 amino acids long. The V gene lost 2 bases and the J gene lost 7 bases, with 12 bases spanning the gap. Germline assignment: CDR1 SGHKS and CDR2 YYEKEE (reference sequence). The CDR3 here is CASSFWQGSGYTF. CDR3 sequence (DNA): TGTGCCAGCAGCTTCTGGCAGGGCTCTGGCTACACCTTC.

The genes are TRBV5-1 and TRBJ1-1, with D tentatively TRBD1 (5 bases). Germline V gene sequence: CDR1 SGHRS, CDR2 YFSETQ. Trimming took off 6 bases at V and 3 bases at J, with 15 bases between the two ends. The CDR3 runs 14 residues. The DNA for the CDR3 is TGCGCCAGCAATGGGGGGGAATCGGACACTGAAGCTTTCTTT. It codes for CASNGGESDTEAFF. The full variable domain, completed using reference TRBV5-1 and TRBJ1-1, is KAGVTQTPRYLIKTRGQQVTLSCSPISGHRSVSWYQQTPGQGLQFLFEYFSETQRNKGNFPGRFSGRQFSNSRSEMNVSTLELGDSALYLCASNGGESDTEAFFGQGTRLTVV.

V usage is TRBV18 and J usage is TRBJ2-1, with D possibly being TRBD1 or TRBD2 (5 bases each). The germline V gene has CDR1 KGHSH and CDR2 LQKENI. V was shortened by 3 bases and J by 3 bases, with 12 bases between the two germline ends. This CDR3 contains 15 residues. The CDR3 DNA reads as TGTGCCAGCTCACCTCAGGTGGGGGTCTACAATGAGCAGTTCTTC. Its protein product is CASSPQVGVYNEQFF.

Only one count was recorded for this clone. The genes are TRBV5-6 and TRBJ2-5; a weak D match, TRBD1 (5 bases). Germline V gene data show CDR1 as SGHDT and CDR2 as YYEEEE. V was trimmed by 1 base and J by 4 bases, leaving 5 bases between them. The CDR3 has 12 amino acids. CDR3 DNA: TGTGCCAGCAGCTTGAGGGGAGAGACCCAGTACTTC. This codes for CASSLRGETQYF.

V gene TRBV19 combines with J gene TRBJ2-7; 13 bases agree with TRBD2. J gave up 4 bases and V 10 bases, and 4 bases lay outside the gene matches. This CDR3 comprises 13 residues. CDR1 and CDR2 from the germline V gene are LNHDA and SQIVND (reference sequence). The CDR3 sequence: CATGTSGTYEQYF. CDR3 nucleotide sequence: TGTGCCACCGGGACTAGCGGGACGTACGAGCAGTACTTC.

This chain connects TRBV6-5 to TRBJ1-2; D unresolved. The V end lost 8 bases, the J end lost 6 bases, and 16 bases lay between the germline ends. CDR3 length: 13 residues. Germline V lookup: CDR1 MNHEY, CDR2 SVGAGI. The CDR3 DNA reads as TGTGCCAGCTCCACGGCGAACGGAAATGGCTACACCTTC. Translated, it gives CASSTANGNGYTF.

In regard to this clone: This CDR3 is also generated by other DNA sequences in the sample. V gene TRBV4-3 combines with J gene TRBJ2-3; TRBD2 might be the D (6 bases). Germline loops: CDR1 LGHNA, CDR2 YSLEER. CDR3 length: 16 residues. Trimming took 0 bases from V and 4 from J, leaving 14 bases between them. This CDR3 reads CASSQDLGGMADTQYF. CDR3 DNA: TGCGCCAGCAGCCAAGATCTCGGCGGGATGGCAGATACGCAGTATTTT.

This clone was detected ten times or more. The rearrangement links TRBV19 to TRBJ1-5; no clear D. CDR3 length equals 13 residues. The ends were cut back, 4 bases at V and 7 bases at J, with 11 bases in the middle. CDR1 is LNHDA, CDR2 SQIVND, per germline (reference sequence). CDR3 residues: CASSRDLVQPQHF. In DNA form, the CDR3 reads TGTGCCAGTAGTAGGGATCTGGTGCAGCCCCAGCATTTT.

V usage is TRBV19 and J usage is TRBJ2-1; possible D gene TRBD2, 6 bases. V gave up 3 bases and J gave up 0 bases, with 15 bases separating them. The CDR3 has 17 amino acids. CDR1 is LNHDA, CDR2 SQIVND, per germline (reference sequence). CDR3 in amino acids: CASSIVTAGSSYNEQFF. The CDR3 DNA reads TGTGCCAGTAGTATCGTGACGGCGGGGAGCTCCTACAATGAGCAGTTCTTC. The full variable domain, with the rest looked up from reference TRBV19 and TRBJ2-1, is DGGITQSPKYLFRKEGQNVTLSCEQNLNHDAMYWYRQDPGQGLRLIYYSQIVNDFQKGDIAEGYSVSREKKESFPLTVTSAQKNPTAFYLCASSIVTAGSSYNEQFFGPGTRLTVL.

V usage is TRBV7-9 and J usage is TRBJ2-3; D ambiguous. Germline V lookup: CDR1 SEHNR, CDR2 FQNEAQ (reference sequence). Trimming left V 5 bases short and J 3 bases short, with 6 bases between. There are 12 residues in the CDR3. Written as DNA, the CDR3 is TGTGCCAGCAGCCCGAGAACAGATACGCAGTATTTT. It yields the protein CASSPRTDTQYF.